The 31 T cell receptor beta chains reported below all come from one sample, sequenced in a study of blood T cell repertoires in COVID-19. Clones were read by immunoSEQ multiplex PCR, and TCRdb kept only the in-frame ones, dropping some. The repertoire has more than 150,000 clones, 94% of them found once; the top ten carry 0.76%. The sequencing input was peripheral blood. The receptor set was obtained from a man aged 30-40 years with COVID-19, enrolled during active disease.

This rearrangement joins TRBV27 to TRBJ2-1, with 12 bases fitting TRBD2. Per the germline V gene, CDR1 is MNHEY and CDR2 is SMNVEV (reference sequence). The CDR3 is 18 residues long. J lost 2 bases, V lost 2 bases, and 7 bases had no gene match. DNA for the CDR3: TGTGCCAGCAGTTTACTAGCGGGGGGGCCTTCTACCTACAATGAGCAGTTCTTC. Encoded protein: CASSLLAGGPSTYNEQFF.

The chain has TRBV7-9 and TRBJ1-4; possibly TRBD1 for D (5 bases). Germline CDR1 is SEHNR and CDR2 is FQNEAQ (reference sequence). The CDR3 spans 16 residues. V lost 0 bases and J lost 8, with 16 bases in between. The chain's CDR3 is CASSLALGGPREKLFF. Here the CDR3 DNA reads TGTGCCAGCAGCTTAGCGCTCGGGGGACCTCGGGAAAAACTGTTTTTT.

This chain joins TRBV5-1 and TRBJ1-3; no clear D gene. The length of the CDR3 is 15 residues. With 0 bases removed from V and 0 bases from J, the gap between germline ends came to 7 bases. The germline gives CDR1 SGHRS, CDR2 YFSETQ. The CDR3 bases are TGCGCCAGCAGCTTGGCACAAAACTCTGGAAACACCATATATTTT. It specifies CASSLAQNSGNTIYF.

The J gene is TRBJ2-2, the V gene TRBV6-6, with 11 bases lining up with TRBD2. The CDR3 spans 15 residues. Germline CDR1 is MNHNY and CDR2 is SVGAGI (reference sequence). With 5 bases clipped from V and 7 bases from J, the junction kept 6 bases outside the gene matches. Here the CDR3 reads CASSRLAGQHGELFF. In DNA form, the CDR3 reads TGTGCCAGCAGTCGACTAGCGGGGCAACACGGGGAGCTGTTTTTT.

The chain couples TRBV13 to TRBJ1-1, with D possibly matching TRBD1 (6 bases). This CDR3 is 14 amino acids long. The V and J ends lost 2 bases and 5 bases respectively, with 12 bases between them. From germline, CDR1 is PRHDT and CDR2 FYEKMQ (reference sequence). The CDR3 DNA reads TGTGCCAGCAGCTTACAGGGGCTAGGAACTGAAGCTTTCTTT. This encodes CASSLQGLGTEAFF. The variable domain in full, completed from reference TRBV13 and TRBJ1-1, reads AAGVIQSPRHLIKEKRETATLKCYPIPRHDTVYWYQQGPGQDPQFLISFYEKMQSDKGSIPDRFSAQQFSDYHSELNMSSLELGDSALYFCASSLQGLGTEAFFGQGTRLTVV.

The chain recombines TRBV19 with TRBJ1-1; 8 bases agree with TRBD1. The CDR3 totals 14 residues. Germline V gene sequence: CDR1 LNHDA, CDR2 SQIVND (reference sequence). J gave up 2 bases and V 6 bases, and 5 bases lay outside the gene matches. CDR3 sequence reads: CASRLQGVNTEAFF. The CDR3 region has the DNA TGTGCCAGTAGATTACAGGGGGTAAACACTGAAGCTTTCTTT.

This chain uses TRBV10-3 with TRBJ1-5; D not certain. The germline V and J ends were trimmed by 11 bases and 3 bases, with 11 bases remaining between them. CDR1 is ENHRY and CDR2 is SYGVKD in the germline V gene. The CDR3 extends over 12 amino acids. The CDR3 reads CASGTNNQPQHF. The CDR3 region has the DNA TGTGCCTCGGGTACGAACAATCAGCCCCAGCATTTT.

This chain links TRBV18 with TRBJ2-2; D not certain. This CDR3 has 13 residues. The V gene's germline CDR1 is KGHSH and CDR2 LQKENI. V lost 3 bases, J lost 6 bases, and 8 bases lay in between. The CDR3 spells CASSPNSSGELFF. In nucleotides, the CDR3 is TGTGCCAGCTCACCGAACTCGTCCGGGGAGCTGTTTTTT.

The V and J genes are TRBV7-9 and TRBJ2-2; D unresolved. The CDR3 is 11 amino acids. Looked up from germline, CDR1 is SEHNR and CDR2 is FQNEAQ (reference sequence). V was clipped by 10 bases and J by 3 bases, with 6 bases between them. The CDR3 loop is CANDYTGELFF. CDR3 bases: TGTGCCAACGACTACACCGGGGAGCTGTTTTTT.

The rearrangement links TRBV3-1 (or the pseudogene TRBV3-2) to TRBJ1-4; 9 bases fit TRBD1. CDR3 length: 17 amino acids. Unmatched junction bases numbered 8, after V lost 2 bases and J lost 4 bases. Germline V gene sequence: CDR1 LGHDT, CDR2 YNNKEL (reference sequence). CDR3 sequence: CASSQPGQGGGNEKLFF. In DNA, the CDR3 is TGTGCCAGCAGCCAACCGGGACAGGGTGGAGGTAATGAAAAACTGTTTTTT.

This chain connects TRBV10-3 to TRBJ1-5; 9 bases match TRBD1. The trim removed 0 bases at V and 4 bases at J, leaving 4 bases unmatched. CDR1 and CDR2 from the germline V gene are ENHRY and SYGVKD. The CDR3 contains 16 residues. The CDR3 DNA follows: TGTGCCATCAGTGAGTCGTCGGGACAGGGTAATCAGCCCCAGCATTTT. It encodes CAISESSGQGNQPQHF.

This clone was seen just once. The V and J genes are TRBV19 and TRBJ1-1; 7 positions match TRBD1. Germline trimming cut 3 bases from V and 1 base from J; bases unmatched to any gene: 5. This CDR3 is built from 15 residues. Germline loops: CDR1 LNHDA, CDR2 SQIVND (reference sequence). The DNA of the CDR3 is TGTGCCAGTAGTATGGAGCCAGGGGGGAACACTGAAGCTTTCTTT. Translated: CASSMEPGGNTEAFF.

This rearrangement joins TRBV11-3 to TRBJ2-1; D unclear. From germline, CDR1 is SGHNT and CDR2 YENEEA. With 0 bases removed from V and 2 bases from J, the gap between germline ends came to 8 bases. This CDR3 region has 15 residues. The CDR3 sequence is CASSLDQNTYNEQFF. The CDR3, as DNA: TGTGCCAGCAGCTTAGATCAGAACACCTACAATGAGCAGTTCTTC.

The count of this clone is one. This sequence joins TRBV4-1 and TRBJ1-5, with D hard to call. The V gene lost 3 bases and the J gene lost 7 bases, with 22 bases spanning the gap. The germline V gene has CDR1 MGHRA and CDR2 YSYEKL. The CDR3 consists of 17 residues. The CDR3 DNA sequence: TGCGCCAGCAGCCAGGGCCGAGGGAGAGTCCCGGCGCAGCCCCAGCATTTT. The encoded protein is CASSQGRGRVPAQPQHF.

This chain connects TRBV19 to TRBJ1-1, with D uncertain. Germline V lookup: CDR1 LNHDA, CDR2 SQIVND (reference sequence). The CDR3 covers 15 residues. V was trimmed by 7 bases and J by 2 bases, leaving 17 bases between them. The CDR3 sequence: CASKGREGVNTEAFF. The CDR3 bases are TGTGCCAGTAAAGGGAGGGAGGGTGTTAACACTGAAGCTTTCTTT.

V is TRBV14 and J is TRBJ1-2; D is perhaps TRBD1 (5 bases). Trimming left V 0 bases short and J 5 bases short, with 7 bases between. Germline CDR1 reads SGHDN; CDR2 reads FVKESK. The CDR3 totals 13 residues. CDR3: CASSQDGGYGYTF. Here the CDR3 DNA reads TGTGCCAGCAGCCAAGATGGGGGGTATGGCTACACCTTC.

This chain links TRBV7-2 with TRBJ1-2, with D tentatively TRBD1 (5 bases). The CDR3 spans 13 residues. Trimming pared 7 bases from V and 0 bases from J, leaving 9 bases between. In germline, CDR1 is SGHTA, CDR2 FQGNSA. CDR3 nucleotides: TGTGCCAGCAACAGGCCCGCTAACTATGGCTACACCTTC. Its protein is CASNRPANYGYTF. Full variable domain (missing parts from reference TRBV7-2 and TRBJ1-2): GAGVSQSPSNKVTEKGKDVELRCDPISGHTALYWYRQSLGQGLEFLIYFQGNSAPDKSGLPSDRFSAERTGGSVSTLTIQRTQQEDSAVYLCASNRPANYGYTFGSGTRLTVV.

This chain joins TRBV13 and TRBJ2-7, with TRBD2 matching over 8 bases. The CDR3 runs to 15 residues. Germline V gene data show CDR1 as PRHDT and CDR2 as FYEKMQ (reference sequence). Trimming took 2 bases from V and 4 from J; bases not matched to a gene: 7. The CDR3, as DNA: TGTGCCAGCAGCTTATTAGGGGCGGGGGGATACGAGCAGTACTTC. Amino acid sequence: CASSLLGAGGYEQYF.

The chain employs TRBV29-1 and TRBJ1-1; no clear D. The CDR3 length is 13 residues. Germline values: CDR1 SQVTM, CDR2 ANQGSEA. The V and J ends lost 0 bases and 2 bases respectively, with 7 bases between them. The DNA of the CDR3 is TGCAGCGTTGAAGATGTAATTAACACTGAAGCTTTCTTT. Its translation: CSVEDVINTEAFF.

CDR3 coding DNA: TGTGCCAGTAGTATCGACATTACGGACACCGGGGAGCTGTTTTTT. It encodes CASSIDITDTGELFF. The J gene is TRBJ2-2, the V gene TRBV19; D gene unclear. Germline CDR1 and CDR2: LNHDA and SQIVND (reference sequence). This CDR3 is 15 amino acids long. The germline V and J ends were trimmed by 3 bases and 3 bases, with 11 bases remaining between them.

This chain joins TRBV5-1 and TRBJ1-3, with a possible D match to TRBD1 (5 bases). The germline CDR1 and CDR2 sequences are SGHRS and YFSETQ. V was cut by 4 bases and J by 1 base, with 15 bases left in between. The CDR3 is 16 residues long. The CDR3 loop reads CASSKTGATSGNTIYF. For the CDR3, the DNA is TGCGCCAGCAGCAAAACAGGCGCAACATCTGGAAACACCATATATTTT.

The chain links TRBV13 to TRBJ1-6; 8 bases align to TRBD1. CDR1 is PRHDT, CDR2 FYEKMQ, per germline (reference sequence). V was clipped by 6 bases and J by 9 bases; unmatched bases: 7. This CDR3 is 14 amino acids long. CDR3 region: CASSTRQGTSPLHF. For the CDR3, the DNA is TGTGCCAGCAGTACGAGACAGGGGACTTCACCCCTCCACTTT.

The chain is built from TRBV25-1 and TRBJ1-2; D gene uncertain. This CDR3 contains 12 residues. V lost 10 bases and J lost 5, with 14 bases in between. Germline V gene lookup returns CDR1 MGHDK and CDR2 SYGVNS. CDR3 in DNA: TGTGCCACCTACGTTCCGACTTATGGCTACACCTTC. This codes for CATYVPTYGYTF.

This clone occurred a few times. The J gene is TRBJ2-1, the V gene TRBV7-3, with 7 bases that match TRBD1. The CDR3 has 14 amino acids. Germline loops: CDR1 SGHTA, CDR2 FQGTGA. V lost 5 bases to trimming and J lost 4 bases; unmatched junction nucleotides: 5. This CDR3 reads CASSVSGQYNEQFF. The CDR3 bases are TGTGCCAGCAGCGTCTCGGGACAGTACAATGAGCAGTTCTTC.

This clone was recorded only once. This chain connects TRBV27 to TRBJ2-1; 11 nucleotides line up with TRBD2. The CDR3 totals 17 residues. The germline CDR1 and CDR2 sequences are MNHEY and SMNVEV (reference sequence). V lost 7 bases to trimming and J lost 7 bases; unmatched junction nucleotides: 15. CDR3 nucleotides: TGTGCCAGCACCCTAATCGTAGCGGGGGGGCTGGTTAATGAGCAGTTCTTC. It encodes CASTLIVAGGLVNEQFF.

The table lists this clone with a count of one. The chain recombines TRBV7-9 with TRBJ2-1; 7 bases agree with TRBD1. Germline V gene lookup returns CDR1 SEHNR and CDR2 FQNEAQ (reference sequence). The ends lost 5 bases at V and 4 bases at J; junction bases unmatched: 8. The CDR3 extends over 15 amino acids. CDR3 nucleotides: TGTGCCAGCAGCCACGACAGGGCCAGTTACAATGAGCAGTTCTTC. Its protein product is CASSHDRASYNEQFF.

This clone appeared once. This chain joins TRBV2 and TRBJ1-2, with 8 bases identical to TRBD1. V was clipped by 6 bases and J by 7 bases; unmatched bases: 13. CDR3 length equals 15 residues. The V gene's germline CDR1 is SNHLY and CDR2 FYNNEI. The CDR3 coding sequence is TGTGCCAGCAGGATAGCTCAGGGGGCGCAGGGTGGCTACACCTTC. It specifies CASRIAQGAQGGYTF.

The chain carries TRBV9 and TRBJ2-6, with a tentative D call TRBD2 (5 bases). The V end was cut by 2 bases, the J end by 1 base, with 7 bases between. This CDR3 has 15 amino acids. The V gene's germline CDR1 is SGDLS and CDR2 YYNGEE. The CDR3 loop reads CASSVTGSGANVLTF. CDR3 coding DNA: TGTGCCAGCAGCGTGACGGGGTCTGGGGCCAACGTCCTGACTTTC.

This clone was recorded only once. The chain employs TRBV5-4 and TRBJ2-1; D remains unclear. The CDR3 extends over 11 amino acids. The V and J ends lost 4 bases and 7 bases respectively, with 6 bases between them. Germline loops: CDR1 SGHNT, CDR2 YYREEE (reference sequence). CDR3 protein: CASSAQNEQFF. The CDR3 DNA reads as TGTGCCAGCAGCGCCCAGAATGAGCAGTTCTTC.

The genes are TRBV10-1 and TRBJ2-2; TRBD1 matches at 9 bases. The CDR3 loop spans 15 amino acids. Germline V gene sequence: CDR1 WNHNN, CDR2 SYGVQD (reference sequence). The trim removed 6 bases at V and 1 base at J, leaving 3 bases unmatched. The CDR3, as DNA: TGCGCCAGCAGCCCGGGACAGGGGAACACCGGGGAGCTGTTTTTT. Translating it yields CASSPGQGNTGELFF.

The J gene is TRBJ2-5, the V gene TRBV19; perhaps TRBD1 as D (5 bases). V lost 1 base to trimming and J lost 9 bases, with 15 bases between them. Germline CDR1 reads LNHDA; CDR2 reads SQIVND (reference sequence). This CDR3 contains 14 residues. The CDR3 bases are TGTGCCAGTAGTATAGCCCCCCAGGGTGAATCCCAGTACTTC. Its protein is CASSIAPQGESQYF.